These T cell receptor beta chains were read from a single sample in a study of OX40 agonist ivuxolimab in advanced cancers. Repertoires were generated with immunoSEQ multiplex PCR, while TCRdb's copy carries only in-frame clones and drops some. The table includes over 70,000 clones, about nine tenths detected once. This material consisted of CD4+ or CD8+ T cells sorted from blood, taken in a trial of the OX40 agonist ivuxolimab. The source of these receptors is an adult with an advanced solid tumor such as melanoma, head and neck, liver or kidney cancer. The CDR3 runs from the conserved cysteine through the conserved F or W. The D gene is left open where the match is weak.

DNA	CDR3	D	V	J
TGTGCCAGCAGCTTAACCCCGGGGGATGGGCAGCCCCAGCATTTT	CASSLTPGDGQPQHF	NA	TRBV11-2	TRBJ1-5
TGTGCCAGCAGTTTCCCTACGGGGGCCCACACTGAAGCTTTCTTT	CASSFPTGAHTEAFF	NA	TRBV28	TRBJ1-1
TGTGCCAGCAGTTTATTCGGGAGGGGGTACGAGCAGTACTTC	CASSLFGRGYEQYF	TRBD2	TRBV27	TRBJ2-7
TGTGCCAGCAGCTTAGGGCACAGGGCGGGGAATGAGCAGTTCTTC	CASSLGHRAGNEQFF	NA	TRBV9	TRBJ2-1
TGTGCCAGCACTTCCCTCAATGAAGCTTTCTTT	CASTSLNEAFF	NA	TRBV7-9	TRBJ1-1
TGCGCCAGCAGTGAGTTTGAAACCGGGGAGCTGTTTTTT	CASSEFETGELFF	NA	TRBV10-1	TRBJ2-2
TGTGCCAGCAGCGTAGGATCACTCTACGAGCAGTACTTC	CASSVGSLYEQYF	NA	TRBV9	TRBJ2-7
TGTGCCAGCAGCTATCGGGGATCCTACGAGCAGTACTTC	CASSYRGSYEQYF	NA	TRBV11-1	TRBJ2-7
TGTGCCAGCAGTTCCGGTCGAGGGCGGAACACCATATATTTT	CASSSGRGRNTIYF	NA	TRBV27	TRBJ1-3
TGTGCCAGTAGTATCTCCCTAGCGGCATACAATGAGCAGTTCTTC	CASSISLAAYNEQFF	TRBD2	TRBV19	TRBJ2-1
TGTGCCAGCACAGAGGGACAGGGGTATGAAAAACTGTTTTTT	CASTEGQGYEKLFF	TRBD1	TRBV7-8	TRBJ1-4
TGTGCCAGCGGACCCGGGACTGCTTATGAGCAGTTCTTC	CASGPGTAYEQFF	NA	TRBV27	TRBJ2-1
TGTGCCAGCAGGGAATCTGACTCCTACAATGAGCAGTTCTTC	CASRESDSYNEQFF	NA	TRBV19	TRBJ2-1
TGTGCCATCAGTGAGGGGCAGGGGGTCATCGAGCAGTACTTC	CAISEGQGVIEQYF	TRBD1	TRBV10-3	TRBJ2-7
TGTGCCAGTAGTATGGTTGGGAACACTGAAGCTTTCTTT	CASSMVGNTEAFF	NA	TRBV19	TRBJ1-1